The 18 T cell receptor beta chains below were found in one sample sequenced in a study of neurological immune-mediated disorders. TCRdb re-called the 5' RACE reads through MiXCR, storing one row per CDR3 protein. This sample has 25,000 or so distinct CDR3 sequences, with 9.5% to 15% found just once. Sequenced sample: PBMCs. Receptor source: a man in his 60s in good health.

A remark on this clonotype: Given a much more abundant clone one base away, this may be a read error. As DNA, the CDR3 is TGTGCCAGCAGCTTGGTATGGGGGCGAGACGGGGAGCTGTTTTTT. Protein: CASSLVWGRDGELFF. This chain links TRBV5-6 with TRBJ2-2; possibly TRBD1 for D (6 bases). This CDR3 comprises 15 residues. V dropped 0 bases and J dropped 7 bases, with 13 bases sitting between them. Germline CDR1 is SGHDT and CDR2 is YYEEEE.

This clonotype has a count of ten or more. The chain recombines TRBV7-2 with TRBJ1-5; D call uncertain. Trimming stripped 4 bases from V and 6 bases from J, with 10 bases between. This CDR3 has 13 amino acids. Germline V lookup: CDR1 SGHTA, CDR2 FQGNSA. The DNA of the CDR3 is TGTGCCAGCAGCTCCATCTCCCGTCAGCCCCAGCATTTT. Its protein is CASSSISRQPQHF. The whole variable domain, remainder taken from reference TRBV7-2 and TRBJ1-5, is GAGVSQSPSNKVTEKGKDVELRCDPISGHTALYWYRQSLGQGLEFLIYFQGNSAPDKSGLPSDRFSAERTGGSVSTLTIQRTQQEDSAVYLCASSSISRQPQHFGDGTRLSIL.

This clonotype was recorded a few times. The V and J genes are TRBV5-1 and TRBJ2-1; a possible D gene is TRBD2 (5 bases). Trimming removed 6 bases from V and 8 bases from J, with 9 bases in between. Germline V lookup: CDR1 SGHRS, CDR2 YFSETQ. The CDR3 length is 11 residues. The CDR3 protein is CASIFGDEQFF. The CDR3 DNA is TGCGCCAGCATTTTCGGGGATGAGCAGTTCTTC.

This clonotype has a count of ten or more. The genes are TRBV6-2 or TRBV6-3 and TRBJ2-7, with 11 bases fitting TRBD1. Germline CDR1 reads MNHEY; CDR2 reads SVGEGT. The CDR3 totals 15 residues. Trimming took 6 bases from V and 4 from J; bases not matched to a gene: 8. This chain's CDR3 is CASRPWTGGIYEQYF. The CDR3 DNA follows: TGTGCCAGCAGACCCTGGACAGGGGGCATTTACGAGCAGTACTTC.

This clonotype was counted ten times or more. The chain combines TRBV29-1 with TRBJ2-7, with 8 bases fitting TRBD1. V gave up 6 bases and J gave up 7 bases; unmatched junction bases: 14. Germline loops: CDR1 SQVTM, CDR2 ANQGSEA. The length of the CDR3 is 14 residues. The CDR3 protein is CSVRRQGTFMEQYF. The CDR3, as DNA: TGCAGCGTGCGACGACAGGGGACCTTTATGGAGCAGTACTTC.

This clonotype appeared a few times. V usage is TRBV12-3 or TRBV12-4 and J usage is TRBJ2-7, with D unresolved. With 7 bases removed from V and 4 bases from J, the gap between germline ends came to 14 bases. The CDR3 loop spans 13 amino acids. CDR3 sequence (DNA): TGTGCCAGCACCCCCTTCCGAGATTACGAGCAGTACTTC. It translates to CASTPFRDYEQYF.

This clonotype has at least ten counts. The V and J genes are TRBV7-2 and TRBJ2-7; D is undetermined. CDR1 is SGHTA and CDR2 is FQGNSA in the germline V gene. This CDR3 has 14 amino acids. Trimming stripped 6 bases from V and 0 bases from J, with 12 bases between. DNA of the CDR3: TGTGCCAGCAGACGCCAGGCGAACTCCTACGAGCAGTACTTC. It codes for CASRRQANSYEQYF.

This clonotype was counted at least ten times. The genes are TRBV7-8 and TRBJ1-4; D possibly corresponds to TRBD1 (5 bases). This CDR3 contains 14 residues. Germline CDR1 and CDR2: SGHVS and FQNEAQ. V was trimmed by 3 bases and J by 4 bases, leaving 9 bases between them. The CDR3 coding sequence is TGTGCCAGCAGCTTCGGGACTTATAATGAAAAACTGTTTTTT. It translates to CASSFGTYNEKLFF.

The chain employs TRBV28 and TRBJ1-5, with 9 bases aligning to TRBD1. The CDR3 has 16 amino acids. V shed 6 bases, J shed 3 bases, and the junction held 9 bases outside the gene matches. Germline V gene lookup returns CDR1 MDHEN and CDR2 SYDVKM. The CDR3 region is CASRIPGQGDNQPQHF. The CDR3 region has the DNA TGTGCCAGCAGGATACCGGGACAGGGCGACAATCAGCCCCAGCATTTT.

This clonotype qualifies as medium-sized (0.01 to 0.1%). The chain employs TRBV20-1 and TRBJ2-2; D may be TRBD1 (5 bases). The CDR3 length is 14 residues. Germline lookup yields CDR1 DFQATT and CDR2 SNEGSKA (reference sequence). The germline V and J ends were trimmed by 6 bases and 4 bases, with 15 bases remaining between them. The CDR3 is CSAPQGWATGELFF. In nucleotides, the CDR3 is TGCAGTGCCCCCCAGGGCTGGGCCACCGGGGAGCTGTTTTTT.

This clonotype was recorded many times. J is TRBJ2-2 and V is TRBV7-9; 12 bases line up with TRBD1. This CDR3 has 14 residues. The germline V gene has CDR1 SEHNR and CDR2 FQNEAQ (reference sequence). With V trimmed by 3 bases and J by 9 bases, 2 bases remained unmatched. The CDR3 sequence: CASSFGTGGRELFF. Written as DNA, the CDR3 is TGTGCCAGCAGCTTTGGGACAGGGGGCCGGGAGCTGTTTTTT.

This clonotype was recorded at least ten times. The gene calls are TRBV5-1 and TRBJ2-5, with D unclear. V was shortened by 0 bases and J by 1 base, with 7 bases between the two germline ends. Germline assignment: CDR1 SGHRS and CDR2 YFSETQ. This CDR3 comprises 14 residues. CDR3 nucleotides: TGCGCCAGCAGCTTGGCCCCCGGCCAAGAGACCCAGTACTTC. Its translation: CASSLAPGQETQYF.

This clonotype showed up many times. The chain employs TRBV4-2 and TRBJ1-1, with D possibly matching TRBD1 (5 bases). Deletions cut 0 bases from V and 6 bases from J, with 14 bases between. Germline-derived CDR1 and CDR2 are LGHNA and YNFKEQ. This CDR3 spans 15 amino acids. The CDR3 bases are TGTGCCAGCAGCCAAGATCGGGGACCCTGGGCTGAAGCTTTCTTT. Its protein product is CASSQDRGPWAEAFF.

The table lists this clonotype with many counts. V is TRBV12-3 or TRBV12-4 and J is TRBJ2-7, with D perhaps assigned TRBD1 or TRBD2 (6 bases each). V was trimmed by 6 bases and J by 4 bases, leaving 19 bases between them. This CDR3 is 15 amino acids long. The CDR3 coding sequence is TGTGCCAGCAGCCTGAGGGGGGTAGGACTATACGAGCAGTACTTC. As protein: CASSLRGVGLYEQYF.

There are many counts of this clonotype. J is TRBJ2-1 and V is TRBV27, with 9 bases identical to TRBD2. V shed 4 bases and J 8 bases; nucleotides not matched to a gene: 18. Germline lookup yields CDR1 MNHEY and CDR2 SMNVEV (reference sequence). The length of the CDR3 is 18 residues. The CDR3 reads CASSSAGPVAGARDEQFF. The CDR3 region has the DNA TGTGCCAGCAGTTCCGCCGGTCCTGTAGCGGGAGCGAGGGATGAGCAGTTCTTC.

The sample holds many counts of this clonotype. The CDR3 protein is CSVLTRRAGETQYF. The CDR3 coding sequence is TGCAGTGTCCTGACCCGCAGGGCGGGCGAGACCCAGTACTTC. This rearrangement joins TRBV20-1 to TRBJ2-5, with D perhaps given as TRBD1 or TRBD2 (5 bases each). With 7 bases removed from V and 5 bases from J, the gap between germline ends came to 20 bases. CDR3 length equals 14 residues. The V gene's germline CDR1 is DFQATT and CDR2 SNEGSKA (reference sequence).

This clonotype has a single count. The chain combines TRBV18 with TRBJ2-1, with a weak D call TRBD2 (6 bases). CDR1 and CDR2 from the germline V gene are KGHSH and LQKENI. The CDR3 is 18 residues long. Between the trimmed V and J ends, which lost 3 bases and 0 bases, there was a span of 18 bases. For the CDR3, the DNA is TGTGCCAGCTCACCTCGACTAGAGGGGCCGAGCTCCTACAATGAGCAGTTCTTC. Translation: CASSPRLEGPSSYNEQFF.

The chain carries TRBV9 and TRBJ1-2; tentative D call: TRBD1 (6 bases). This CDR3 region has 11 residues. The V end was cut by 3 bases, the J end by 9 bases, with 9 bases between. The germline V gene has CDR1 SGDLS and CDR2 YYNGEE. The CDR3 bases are TGTGCCAGCAGCGCCAGGGGTAGCTACACCTTC. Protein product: CASSARGSYTF.